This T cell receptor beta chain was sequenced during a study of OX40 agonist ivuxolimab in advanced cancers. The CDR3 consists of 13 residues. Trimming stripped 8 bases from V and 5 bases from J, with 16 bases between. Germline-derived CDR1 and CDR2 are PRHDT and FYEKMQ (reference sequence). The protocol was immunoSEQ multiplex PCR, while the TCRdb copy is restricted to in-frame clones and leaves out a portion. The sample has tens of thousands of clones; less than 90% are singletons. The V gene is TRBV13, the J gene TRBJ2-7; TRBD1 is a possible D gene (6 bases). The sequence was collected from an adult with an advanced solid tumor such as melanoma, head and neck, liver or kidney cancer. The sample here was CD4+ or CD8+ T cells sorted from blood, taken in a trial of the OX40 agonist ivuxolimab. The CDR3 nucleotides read TGTGCCAGCGAATCCAGGGGTGGGCACGAGCAGTACTTC. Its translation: CASESRGGHEQYF.